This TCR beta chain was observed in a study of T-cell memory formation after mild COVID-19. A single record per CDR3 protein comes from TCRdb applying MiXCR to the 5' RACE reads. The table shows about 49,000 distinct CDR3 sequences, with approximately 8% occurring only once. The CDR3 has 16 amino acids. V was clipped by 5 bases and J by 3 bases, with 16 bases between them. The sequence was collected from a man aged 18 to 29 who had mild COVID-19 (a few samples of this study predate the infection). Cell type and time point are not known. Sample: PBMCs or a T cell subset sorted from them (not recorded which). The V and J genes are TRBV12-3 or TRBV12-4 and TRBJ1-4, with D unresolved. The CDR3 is CASSPGTGGANEKLFF. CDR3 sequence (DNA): TGTGCCAGCAGTCCGGGCACGGGAGGCGCTAATGAAAAACTGTTTTTT.